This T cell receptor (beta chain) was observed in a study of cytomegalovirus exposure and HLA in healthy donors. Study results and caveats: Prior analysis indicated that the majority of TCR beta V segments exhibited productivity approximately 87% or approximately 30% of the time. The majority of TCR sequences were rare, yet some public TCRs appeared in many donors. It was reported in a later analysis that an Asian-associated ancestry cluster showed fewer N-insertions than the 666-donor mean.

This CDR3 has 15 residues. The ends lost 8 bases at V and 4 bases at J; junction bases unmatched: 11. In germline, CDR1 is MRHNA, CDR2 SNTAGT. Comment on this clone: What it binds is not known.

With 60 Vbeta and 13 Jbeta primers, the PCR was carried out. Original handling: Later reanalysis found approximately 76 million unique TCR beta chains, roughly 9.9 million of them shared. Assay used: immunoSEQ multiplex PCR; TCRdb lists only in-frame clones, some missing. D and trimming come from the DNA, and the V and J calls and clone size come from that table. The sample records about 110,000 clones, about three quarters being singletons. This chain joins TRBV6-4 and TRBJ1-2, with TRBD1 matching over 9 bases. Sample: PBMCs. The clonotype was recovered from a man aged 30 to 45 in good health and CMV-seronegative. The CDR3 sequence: CASREFGTGPYGYTF. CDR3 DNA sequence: TGTGCCAGCCGGGAGTTCGGGACAGGGCCCTATGGCTACACCTTC.